Each of the 21 T cell receptor beta chains below was sequenced from the same sample in a study of beta chain bispecific antibodies for T cell cancers. General study results and limits: Normal T cells contributed less of the targeted TRBV signal than the leukemia cells did.

TCRdb ran MiXCR on the 5' RACE reads and lists one entry per CDR3 protein. The sample records more than 15,000 distinct CDR3 sequences, roughly 1.9% being singletons. For these TCRs, the target antigens are not known. Blood mononuclear cells were expanded for two to three days using either OKT3 anti-CD3 antibody or CD3/CD28 beads. Sequencing was done on a sample of healthy donor T cells cultured with leukemia cells. The origin of the receptors is a human donor in good health. Some clones in this sample may be carry-over from other donors' samples.

By sample share, this clonotype is medium-sized. The chain couples TRBV14 to TRBJ2-2; 15 nucleotides agree with TRBD2. The CDR3 consists of 20 residues. V dropped 4 bases and J dropped 10; count of bases not matched to a gene: 19. The germline gives CDR1 SGHDN, CDR2 FVKESK. The CDR3 spells CASSPDYPGTSGGTPEELFF. CDR3 nucleotides: TGTGCCAGCAGCCCCGACTACCCCGGGACTAGCGGGGGGACTCCGGAGGAGCTGTTTTTT.

This clonotype rates as medium-sized. This chain links TRBV20-1 with TRBJ2-7, with TRBD2 matching 7 bases. CDR1 is DFQATT and CDR2 is SNEGSKA in the germline V gene (reference sequence). The trim removed 0 bases at V and 3 bases at J, leaving 8 bases unmatched. The CDR3 is made up of 15 amino acids. CDR3 region: CSARDRRGTLYEQYF. Written as DNA, the CDR3 is TGCAGTGCTAGAGACCGGCGGGGGACCCTCTACGAGCAGTACTTC.

By sample share, this clonotype is medium-sized (0.01 to 0.1%). This chain uses TRBV5-4 with TRBJ2-4; D is uncertain. CDR3 length: 14 amino acids. In germline, CDR1 is SGHNT, CDR2 YYREEE (reference sequence). V dropped 0 bases and J dropped 1 base, with 5 bases sitting between them. This chain's CDR3 is CASSLDWAKNIQYF. In DNA form, the CDR3 reads TGTGCCAGCAGCTTGGACTGGGCCAAAAACATTCAGTACTTC.

Within the sample, this clonotype is medium-sized. This chain links TRBV4-1 with TRBJ1-5; D gene unclear. V lost 1 base and J 4 bases, leaving 11 bases between the germline ends. Germline V gene lookup returns CDR1 MGHRA and CDR2 YSYEKL. There are 15 residues in the CDR3. Here the CDR3 reads CASSQGIRQNQPQHF. CDR3 sequence (DNA): TGCGCCAGCAGCCAAGGAATACGGCAGAATCAGCCCCAGCATTTT.

This clonotype occurred many times. The V and J genes are TRBV5-4 and TRBJ2-1, with D possibly being TRBD1 (6 bases). The V end lost 4 bases, the J end lost 9 bases, and 11 bases lay between the germline ends. CDR3 length: 12 residues. CDR1 and CDR2 from the germline V gene are SGHNT and YYREEE (reference sequence). CDR3 residues: CASSLQGTEQFF. As DNA, the CDR3 is TGTGCCAGCAGCCTACAGGGTACTGAGCAGTTCTTC.

About this clonotype: It may be a read error: a sequence one base away is much more abundant. The chain employs TRBV28 and TRBJ1-1; D gene unclear. Germline CDR1 and CDR2: MDHEN and SYDVKM. The length of the CDR3 is 12 residues. The CDR3 nucleotides are TGTGCCAGCAGTTTTACGGGAGCTGAAGCTTCCTTT. Its translation is CASSFTGAEASF.

This clonotype occurred many times. This sequence joins TRBV2 and TRBJ1-1, with unresolved D. The CDR3 length is 13 residues. CDR1 is SNHLY, CDR2 FYNNEI, per germline. V lost 4 bases, J lost 7 bases, and 13 bases lay in between. The CDR3, as DNA: TGTGCCAGCAGTGTGGATCTGAGGGTTGAAGCTTTCTTT. It codes for CASSVDLRVEAFF.

This clonotype was recorded at least ten times. V is TRBV7-8 and J is TRBJ1-1, with D possibly TRBD1 on 5 matching bases. Germline V gene data show CDR1 as SGHVS and CDR2 as FQNEAQ. The CDR3 is made up of 15 amino acids. V gave up 5 bases and J gave up 3 bases, with 16 bases separating them. The CDR3: CASSPLNRGDTEAFF. CDR3 DNA sequence: TGTGCCAGCAGCCCCCTCAATAGGGGCGACACTGAAGCTTTCTTT.

This clonotype has just a few counts. This sequence joins TRBV9 and TRBJ1-5; TRBD1 matches at 8 bases. Germline CDR1 and CDR2: SGDLS and YYNGEE. CDR3 length equals 20 residues. Germline trimming cut 0 bases from V and 0 bases from J; bases unmatched to any gene: 14. DNA for the CDR3: TGTGCCAGCAGCGTAGCTACATCGGGACAGGAGCTATATAGCAATCAGCCCCAGCATTTT. It encodes CASSVATSGQELYSNQPQHF.

This clonotype was found many times. The V and J genes are TRBV4-1 and TRBJ2-1; no definite D call. Germline V gene data show CDR1 as MGHRA and CDR2 as YSYEKL. V was clipped by 5 bases and J by 5 bases, with 1 base between them. The CDR3 covers 10 residues. The CDR3 bases are TGCGCCAGCAGCGACAATGAGCAGTTCTTC. Residues: CASSDNEQFF.

This clonotype has a count of ten or more. The gene calls are TRBV27 and TRBJ2-3, with TRBD1 identical over 8 bases. CDR1 is MNHEY, CDR2 SMNVEV, per germline (reference sequence). The CDR3 runs to 15 residues. V gave up 7 bases and J gave up 3 bases; unmatched junction bases: 9. CDR3: CASTRVRGRTDTQYF. CDR3 nucleotide sequence: TGTGCCAGCACCAGAGTCAGGGGGCGAACAGATACGCAGTATTTT.

This clonotype was seen repeatedly, ten times or more. This chain connects TRBV20-1 to TRBJ2-1; 10 bases are shared with TRBD2. After removal of 3 bases from V and 7 bases from J, the junction contained 21 bases not matched to a gene. The CDR3 consists of 19 residues. The germline V gene encodes CDR1 DFQATT and CDR2 SNEGSKA (reference sequence). CDR3 sequence: CSARPYRDFGLAGENEQFF. The CDR3 nucleotides are TGCAGTGCTAGGCCCTACCGGGATTTCGGCCTAGCGGGGGAGAATGAGCAGTTCTTC.

This clonotype was seen at least ten times. This rearrangement joins TRBV10-1 to TRBJ2-2, with unresolved D. V was shortened by 5 bases and J by 0 bases, with 1 base between the two germline ends. The CDR3 totals 12 residues. Germline V gives CDR1 WNHNN, CDR2 SYGVQD (reference sequence). CDR3: CASSPNTGELFF. DNA of the CDR3: TGCGCCAGCAGTCCGAACACCGGGGAGCTGTTTTTT.

The chain joins TRBV18 to TRBJ1-1, with TRBD1 as a possible D gene (6 bases). The CDR3 is made up of 13 amino acids. Germline lookup yields CDR1 KGHSH and CDR2 LQKENI. Trimming took 3 bases from V and 9 from J, leaving 14 bases between them. CDR3 sequence (DNA): TGTGCCAGCTCACCGGGGGGGGCAGATAAAGCTTTCTTT. Encoded protein: CASSPGGADKAFF.

This clonotype has a count of ten or more. The V call is TRBV5-1, the J call TRBJ1-4; possibly TRBD1 for D (6 bases). The CDR3 has 15 residues. Germline V gene lookup returns CDR1 SGHRS and CDR2 YFSETQ. The V end was cut by 4 bases, the J end by 6 bases, with 16 bases between. The CDR3 nucleotides are TGCGCCAGCAGCCATAACAGGGATCTGGATGAAAAACTGTTTTTT. This gives the protein CASSHNRDLDEKLFF. Drawing the rest from reference TRBV5-1 and TRBJ1-4, the complete variable domain is KAGVTQTPRYLIKTRGQQVTLSCSPISGHRSVSWYQQTPGQGLQFLFEYFSETQRNKGNFPGRFSGRQFSNSRSEMNVSTLELGDSALYLCASSHNRDLDEKLFFGSGTQLSVL.

This clonotype was seen repeatedly, ten times or more. The J gene is TRBJ1-2, the V gene TRBV11-2; no clear D gene. Germline assignment: CDR1 SGHAT and CDR2 FQNNGV. This CDR3 region has 14 residues. Deletions cut 2 bases from V and 5 bases from J, with 12 bases between. This CDR3 is CASSLRLGSYGYTF. The CDR3 bases are TGTGCCAGCAGCTTACGCCTTGGGAGTTATGGCTACACCTTC.

This clonotype was seen at least ten times. The chain uses TRBV27 and TRBJ2-7; 7 nucleotides line up with TRBD2. Germline loops: CDR1 MNHEY, CDR2 SMNVEV (reference sequence). J was trimmed by 7 bases and V by 6 bases; bases with no gene match: 9. The CDR3 covers 13 residues. The CDR3 sequence is CASSPGGGREQYF. In DNA form, the CDR3 reads TGTGCCAGCAGCCCCGGGGGAGGGAGAGAGCAGTACTTC.

This clonotype showed up many times. This chain connects TRBV7-9 to TRBJ1-2; D not resolved. The germline gives CDR1 SEHNR, CDR2 FQNEAQ (reference sequence). The length of the CDR3 is 14 residues. V lost 1 base, J lost 2 bases, and 8 bases lay in between. DNA of the CDR3: TGTGCCAGCAGCTTAGACGGAGGAAACTATGGCTACACCTTC. The encoded protein is CASSLDGGNYGYTF.

This clonotype was seen many times. The chain joins TRBV7-9 to TRBJ2-5; TRBD1 or TRBD2 may be the D gene (5 bases each). Germline CDR1 SEHNR, CDR2 FQNEAQ (reference sequence). Trimming cost V 7 bases and J 1 base, with 13 bases left between them. The CDR3 totals 14 residues. This CDR3 is CASIGTASQETQYF. The CDR3 nucleotides are TGTGCCAGCATCGGGACGGCAAGCCAAGAGACCCAGTACTTC. The variable domain in full, completed from reference TRBV7-9 and TRBJ2-5, reads DTGVSQNPRHKITKRGQNVTFRCDPISEHNRLYWYRQTLGQGPEFLTYFQNEAQLEKSRLLSDRFSAERPKGSFSTLEIQRTEQGDSAMYLCASIGTASQETQYFGPGTRLLVL.

This clonotype was recorded many times. The chain couples TRBV10-3 to TRBJ2-5; 8 bases are shared with TRBD2. CDR1 and CDR2 from the germline V gene are ENHRY and SYGVKD. The CDR3 is 15 residues long. V lost 0 bases and J lost 5; bases outside the gene matches: 5. CDR3 sequence (DNA): TGTGCCATCAGTGAGTCGCGGGAGGACGGCGAGACCCAGTACTTC. Amino acids: CAISESREDGETQYF.

The sample holds many counts of this clonotype. The rearrangement links TRBV27 to TRBJ2-7, with TRBD2 matching 7 bases. This CDR3 spans 13 amino acids. Losses at the gene ends were 5 bases for V and 3 bases for J; bases not matched to a gene: 4. CDR1 is MNHEY, CDR2 SMNVEV, per germline (reference sequence). CDR3 in DNA: TGTGCCAGCAGTCCGGCTAGCGGCTACGAGCAGTACTTC. Encoded protein: CASSPASGYEQYF.